A selection of T cell receptor beta chains follows, all from one sample in a study of identical twins. A single record per CDR3 protein comes from TCRdb applying MiXCR to the 5' RACE reads. The profile covers some 570,000 distinct CDR3 sequences, with about 20% appearing a single time and approximately 0.52% taken by the ten largest. These same data were also listed under a study on yellow fever vaccine responses in identical twins.

The specimen was CD4+ T cells sorted from blood. The receptors stem from a young woman in good health. Both conserved end residues are part of each CDR3. The D gene is left open where the match is weak. For some rows the clone size is stated as once, few or many, or as a class when expanded; others skip it.

17	TRBV7-6	NA	TRBJ2-5	NA	TGTGCCAGCAGCTTAGTTCTGGGGGCGCAGGACCGGGAGACCCAGTACTTC	CASSLVLGAQDRETQYF
14	TRBV6-5	NA	TRBJ2-5	NA	TGTGCCAGCAGTTACTCGGAGACCAAAGAGACCCAGTACTTC	CASSYSETKETQYF
15	TRBV12-3/TRBV12-4	NA	TRBJ2-3	few	TGTGCCAGCAGTTTAGGACAGGAGCGCACAGATACGCAGTATTTT	CASSLGQERTDTQYF
14	TRBV6-5	NA	TRBJ2-2	NA	TGTGCCAGCAGTTCTTCCCACCTCACCGGGGAGCTGTTTTTT	CASSSSHLTGELFF
14	TRBV10-3	NA	TRBJ2-2	NA	TGTGCCACTTTACCGCATACGAACACCGGGGAGCTGTTTTTT	CATLPHTNTGELFF
15	TRBV6-1	TRBD1	TRBJ1-1	NA	TGTGCCAGCAGTGAAGCCGTGGACAGGGCCACTGAAGCTTTCTTT	CASSEAVDRATEAFF
17	TRBV25-1	TRBD2	TRBJ2-5	NA	TGTGCCAGCAGTGAATTTGGACTAGCGGGAGTCGGAGAGACCCAGTACTTC	CASSEFGLAGVGETQYF
16	TRBV20-1	TRBD2	TRBJ2-1	few	TGCAGTGCTAGAGACCTCCTAGCGGTTGCCTACAATGAGCAGTTCTTC	CSARDLLAVAYNEQFF
17	TRBV4-1	TRBD2	TRBJ2-5	few	TGCGCCAGCAGCCAAGACGGGACTAGAGTTAGAGTAGAGACCCAGTACTTC	CASSQDGTRVRVETQYF
13	TRBV21-1	NA	TRBJ2-2	NA	TGTGCCAGCAGCGATAGATACACCGGGGAGCTGTTTTTT	CASSDRYTGELFF
16	TRBV7-2	TRBD1	TRBJ2-3	NA	TGTGCCAGCAGCTTAGCGCACGGGACAGGGGCAGATACGCAGTATTTT	CASSLAHGTGADTQYF
16	TRBV12-3/TRBV12-4	NA	TRBJ2-6	NA	TGTGCCAGCAGTGGACCGAGCGACTCTGGGGCCAACGTCCTGACTTTC	CASSGPSDSGANVLTF
15	TRBV3-1	TRBD1	TRBJ1-4	few	TGTGCCAGCAGCCAAAAGGACAGGTGGTATGAAAAACTGTTTTTT	CASSQKDRWYEKLFF
16	TRBV11-2	TRBD2	TRBJ2-1	few	TGTGCCAGCAGCTTGGGACTAGCGGGAGATGGCAATGAGCAGTTCTTC	CASSLGLAGDGNEQFF
18	TRBV5-6	TRBD1	TRBJ2-4	few	TGTGCCAGCAGCTTGGGGACAGGCCAACTTATAGCCAAAAACATTCAGTACTTC	CASSLGTGQLIAKNIQYF
18	TRBV5-1	TRBD2	TRBJ2-6	NA	TGCGCCAGCAACTTAGCGGGAGGGAAAGCCTCTGGGGCCAACGTCCTGACTTTC	CASNLAGGKASGANVLTF
16	TRBV6-5	TRBD2	TRBJ2-3	many	TGTGCCAGCAGTTACAGAGCGGGGTTAAGCACAGATACGCAGTATTTT	CASSYRAGLSTDTQYF
12	TRBV20-1	NA	TRBJ1-4	many	TGCAGTGCTAGAGAGCGGTCACGGGTTGTGTTTTTT	CSARERSRVVFF
14	TRBV6-2/TRBV6-3	NA	TRBJ1-1	NA	TGTGCCAGCAGGGGCGGGAAGAGGAACACTGAAGCTTTCTTT	CASRGGKRNTEAFF
14	TRBV24-1	NA	TRBJ2-1	NA	TGTGCCACCAGTGATCCCCTAGCCGCTGCTGAGCAGTTCTTC	CATSDPLAAAEQFF
16	TRBV15	NA	TRBJ2-1	NA	TGTGCCACCAGCAGAGACCTCCTGGGGGTTTACAATGAGCAGTTCTTC	CATSRDLLGVYNEQFF
13	TRBV5-1	NA	TRBJ2-3	many	TGCGCCAGCAGCTTGGATGGCACAGATACGCAGTATTTT	CASSLDGTDTQYF
17	TRBV6-1	NA	TRBJ1-5	NA	TGTGCCAGCAGTGAGACCGGTCGGGGCATTAGCAATCAGCCCCAGCATTTT	CASSETGRGISNQPQHF
16	TRBV15	NA	TRBJ1-5	many	TGTGCCACCAGCAGAGCCGTTGGGGACGGCAATCAGCCCCAGCATTTT	CATSRAVGDGNQPQHF
16	TRBV11-2	NA	TRBJ1-6	NA	TGTGCCAGCAGCTTAGAAGGGGCAGTTCCAAATTCACCCCTCCACTTT	CASSLEGAVPNSPLHF
15	TRBV4-2	NA	TRBJ1-6	few	TGTGCCAGCAGCCAAGAGTTGGGACTTATTTCACCCCTCCACTTT	CASSQELGLISPLHF
15	TRBV14	TRBD2	TRBJ2-7	NA	TGTGCCAGCAGCACTAAGCGGGGAGGGCCCTACGAGCAGTACTTC	CASSTKRGGPYEQYF
17	TRBV11-3	TRBD1	TRBJ2-3	few	TGTGCCAGCAGCACTGGGACAGGGGGTATCTCCACAGATACGCAGTATTTT	CASSTGTGGISTDTQYF
15	TRBV3-1	NA	TRBJ1-1	once	TGTGCCAGCAGCCTACTCGGGATCCCCGGGACTGAAGCTTTCTTT	CASSLLGIPGTEAFF
12	TRBV20-1	NA	TRBJ2-5	few	TGCAGTGCTACCAGAAGTACGGAGACCCAGTACTTC	CSATRSTETQYF
13	TRBV20-1	NA	TRBJ2-5	NA	TGCAGCCTCGGGAGCTCTCCCCAAGAGACCCAGTACTTC	CSLGSSPQETQYF
16	TRBV19	NA	TRBJ1-5	NA	TGTGCCACGCGTGCGGGGGGCCGTTTCAGCAATCAGCCCCAGCATTTT	CATRAGGRFSNQPQHF
15	TRBV24-1	TRBD2	TRBJ2-3	NA	TGTGCCACCAGTGATTCTCCGGGAGGGCCAGATACGCAGTATTTT	CATSDSPGGPDTQYF
13	TRBV5-1	NA	TRBJ1-2	many	TGCGCCAGCAGCTTGGGCAGGGTGTATGGCTACACCTTC	CASSLGRVYGYTF
15	TRBV27	TRBD2	TRBJ2-1	few	TGTGCCAGCAGTTTTCGGCTAGCGGGGAACAATGAGCAGTTCTTC	CASSFRLAGNNEQFF
18	TRBV29-1	TRBD1	TRBJ2-1	few	TGCAGCGTTGAGGACAGGGGGCATGGAGGGGGCTCCTACAATGAGCAGTTCTTC	CSVEDRGHGGGSYNEQFF
13	TRBV20-1	NA	TRBJ2-1	NA	TGCAGCCAGGGACAGTCGGGGGACAATGAGCAGTTCTTC	CSQGQSGDNEQFF